Listed below are T cell receptor beta chains from one sample, sequenced in a study of PD-L1 blockade in urothelial cancer. Clones were read by immunoSEQ multiplex PCR, and TCRdb kept only the in-frame ones, dropping some. This repertoire shows around 70,000 clones, around four fifths found once; its top ten account for about 5.1%. The input for sequencing was PBMCs, taken around atezolizumab (anti-PD-L1) treatment. The receptor source for this set is a man between 65 and 85 years old with urothelial cancer. The CDR3 runs from the conserved cysteine through the conserved F or W. The D gene is left open where the match is weak. Clone sizes are given selectively: once, few, many, or a class where the clone is expanded.

>TRBV5-4|TRBJ2-5|NA|TRBD2
TGTGCCAGCAGCTTGGGTGGGGGAGGGCCCCAAGAGACCCAGTACTTC
CASSLGGGGPQETQYF
>TRBV29-1|TRBJ2-7|NA|TRBD1
TGCAGCGTTGCTAGACAGGGGGAGCGCGAGCAGTACTTC
CSVARQGEREQYF
>TRBV11-2|TRBJ2-3|few|NA
TGTGCCAGCAGCTCAGGGCACGCAGGGTCAGGTCCAGATACGCAGTATTTT
CASSSGHAGSGPDTQYF
>TRBV5-4|TRBJ1-2|NA|TRBD1
TGTGCCAGCAGCTTCGCCGGGACAGGGAGTCCTAACTATGGCTACACCTTC
CASSFAGTGSPNYGYTF
>TRBV11-2|TRBJ2-5|NA|TRBD2
TGTGCCAGCAGCCCGCGGGCTAGCGGGGGGCAAGAGACCCAGTACTTC
CASSPRASGGQETQYF
>TRBV30|TRBJ2-4|NA|NA
TGTGCCTGGAGTGTGACTACCCTACCCCAGGCCAAAAACATTCAGTACTTC
CAWSVTTLPQAKNIQYF
>TRBV27|TRBJ1-4|NA|TRBD1
TGTGCCAGCAGCCACAGGGGGCAGGGTGAAAAACTGTTTTTT
CASSHRGQGEKLFF
>TRBV7-7|TRBJ2-3|NA|TRBD2
TGTGCCAGCAGGGACCACCGTAGCGGGATCGGGGCAGATACGCAGTATTTT
CASRDHRSGIGADTQYF
>TRBV7-2|TRBJ2-3|NA|TRBD2
TGTGCCAGCAGCTTGGGAGCGGGAGGGCCAGATACGCAGTATTTT
CASSLGAGGPDTQYF
>TRBV9|TRBJ1-4|NA|NA
TGTGCCAGCAGCAACCTTCCCGGGGGTCCTAATGAAAAACTGTTTTTT
CASSNLPGGPNEKLFF
>TRBV6-5|TRBJ2-2|NA|NA
TGTGCCAGCAGTTCCGACAGAAAAATCACCGGGGAGCTGTTTTTT
CASSSDRKITGELFF
>TRBV2|TRBJ1-1|NA|TRBD1
TGTGCCAGCAGAATACAGGGGGGGGCTGAAGCTTTCTTT
CASRIQGGAEAFF
>TRBV15|TRBJ2-5|few|TRBD1
TGTGCCACCAGCAGGCGGACAGGGGGCGGAGAGACCCAGTACTTC
CATSRRTGGGETQYF
>TRBV29-1|TRBJ2-5|NA|TRBD2
TGCAGCGTTGATCGCGTAGCGGGAGAGACCCAGTACTTC
CSVDRVAGETQYF
>TRBV4-1|TRBJ1-2|few|NA
TGCGCCAGCAGCCAAGCCCCGGGGAGCCCAGGCACCGGCTATGGCTACACCTTC
CASSQAPGSPGTGYGYTF
>TRBV5-6|TRBJ2-3|once|TRBD1
TGTGCCTCAGACAGGGGTACAGATACGCAGTATTTT
CASDRGTDTQYF
>TRBV5-5|TRBJ1-3|NA|NA
TGTGCCAGCAGCTTCGTCGGGAGCTCTGGAAACACCATATATTTT
CASSFVGSSGNTIYF
>TRBV11-1|TRBJ2-2|NA|TRBD2
TGTGCCAGCAGCCCCCTCCTAAGAGCGGGAGATCGCCCCGGGGAGCTGTTTTTT
CASSPLLRAGDRPGELFF
>TRBV6-5|TRBJ2-7|NA|TRBD1
TGTGCCAGCAGTCGGGACAGGGCCGACGAGCAGTACTTC
CASSRDRADEQYF
>TRBV5-1|TRBJ1-2|NA|TRBD1
TGCGCCAGCAGCCTGGGGACAGGGGGCGATCGGGGCTACACCTTC
CASSLGTGGDRGYTF
>TRBV2|TRBJ2-5|NA|NA
TGTGCCAGCAGTGAACGGCGGGGACAAGAGACCCAGTACTTC
CASSERRGQETQYF
>TRBV29-1|TRBJ1-2|few|NA
TGCAGCGTTGAGTGGGCAGGGAACGGCTACACCTTC
CSVEWAGNGYTF
>TRBV11-2|TRBJ2-6|NA|TRBD1
TGTGCCAGCAGCTCACTCGGGACAGCGATATCTGGGGCCAACGTCCTGACTTTC
CASSSLGTAISGANVLTF
>TRBV19|TRBJ2-7|once|TRBD1
TGTGCCAGTAGTTCCGGGACAGGGTACTACGAGCAGTACTTC
CASSSGTGYYEQYF
>TRBV7-6|TRBJ1-3|NA|NA
TGTGCCAGCAGCTCACGGCGGGCGACCTCTGGAAACACCATATATTTT
CASSSRRATSGNTIYF
>TRBV27|TRBJ1-1|NA|NA
TGTGCCAGCAGCTTAAGGCAGACTAACACTGAAGCTTTCTTT
CASSLRQTNTEAFF
>TRBV6-4|TRBJ2-5|NA|TRBD1
TGTGCCAGCAGCCGGGACAGCCAAGAGACCCAGTACTTC
CASSRDSQETQYF
>TRBV28|TRBJ2-2|NA|NA
TGTGCCAGCAGCCCCGACACCTCGACCGGGGAGCTGTTTTTT
CASSPDTSTGELFF
>TRBV2|TRBJ2-7|NA|TRBD2
TGTGCCAGCGAACAGCGGGGATCCTACGAGCAGTACTTC
CASEQRGSYEQYF
>TRBV7-3|TRBJ2-1|NA|NA
TGTGCCAGCAGCCCTGACAGGGAGGTGCAGTTCTTC
CASSPDREVQFF
>TRBV20-1|TRBJ1-2|NA|NA
TGCAGTGCTAGTCTACAGGACCACACCTTC
CSASLQDHTF
>TRBV9|TRBJ2-2|NA|TRBD2
TGTGCCAGCAGCCTAAGGGGACTAGCCCCCGGGGAGCTGTTTTTT
CASSLRGLAPGELFF
>TRBV10-1|TRBJ2-7|NA|NA
TGCGCCAGCAGTGCTAGCGCGGGATCCTACGAGCAGTACTTC
CASSASAGSYEQYF
>TRBV5-5|TRBJ2-2|NA|NA
TGTGCCAGCAGCTTGGCCGGTGGATCAGGCGCCGGGGAGCTGTTTTTT
CASSLAGGSGAGELFF
>TRBV5-1|TRBJ2-2|NA|TRBD1
TGCGCCAGCAGCAGGACGGACAGGGGGAAATCGAACACCGGGGAGCTGTTTTTT
CASSRTDRGKSNTGELFF
>TRBV4-1|TRBJ2-1|NA|TRBD2
TGCGCCAGCAGCCAAGCGGGAGGGTCCTACAATGAGCAGTTCTTC
CASSQAGGSYNEQFF
>TRBV28|TRBJ1-2|NA|NA
TGTGCCAGCAGTTTATCAGGGGTCCCTAACTATGGCTACACCTTC
CASSLSGVPNYGYTF
>TRBV15|TRBJ1-5|NA|NA
TGTGCCACCAGCTACCTGGGGGGGGATCAGCCCCAGCATTTT
CATSYLGGDQPQHF
>TRBV18|TRBJ2-6|NA|TRBD1
TGTGCCAGCTCACCCTACCGGACAGGCTCTGGGGCCAACGTCCTGACTTTC
CASSPYRTGSGANVLTF
>TRBV29-1|TRBJ2-7|NA|TRBD2
TGCAGCGTTGTAGGCGGGAGGGCCTCTTACGAGCAGTACTTC
CSVVGGRASYEQYF
>TRBV9|TRBJ2-3|few|NA
TGTGCCAGCAGCCCGAAGGGGTGGACAGATACGCAGTATTTT
CASSPKGWTDTQYF
>TRBV19|TRBJ2-1|NA|TRBD2
TGTGCCAGTAGTATGCGGCTAGCGGGAGGGCCTGGTGAGCAGTTCTTC
CASSMRLAGGPGEQFF
>TRBV28|TRBJ1-5|NA|TRBD1
TGTGCCAGCAGGATCCGGGACAGCTTAGTTCTCCAGCCCCAGCATTTT
CASRIRDSLVLQPQHF
>TRBV4-1|TRBJ1-1|NA|NA
TGCGCCAGCAGCCCCTCTCCACGACAGGAGAACACTGAAGCTTTCTTT
CASSPSPRQENTEAFF
>TRBV25-1|TRBJ1-2|NA|NA
TGTGCCAGCAGTGCCCCGGGGGGGGGAGGCGGCTACACCTTC
CASSAPGGGGGYTF
>TRBV28|TRBJ1-2|NA|NA
TGTGCCAGCAGTTTCGGGAGCTCAATATTGGGCTACACCTTC
CASSFGSSILGYTF
>TRBV30|TRBJ2-3|NA|TRBD1
TGTGCCTGGAAGTGGACAGGTCGGACAGATACGCAGTATTTT
CAWKWTGRTDTQYF
>TRBV7-6|TRBJ1-5|NA|NA
TGTGCCAGCAGCTTAGAGGGGGATAGCAATCAGCCCCAGCATTTT
CASSLEGDSNQPQHF
>TRBV2|TRBJ2-1|NA|TRBD2
TGTGCCAGCAGAGAAACTAGCGACTCCTACAATGAGCAGTTCTTC
CASRETSDSYNEQFF
>TRBV9|TRBJ2-6|NA|TRBD2
TGTGCCAGCAGCGTAGAAACTAGCGGGAGGTACTCTGGGGCCAACGTCCTGACTTTC
CASSVETSGRYSGANVLTF
>TRBV7-2|TRBJ2-3|NA|TRBD2
TGTGCCAGCAGCCCTCATGGAGGACTAGTTTTCACAGATACGCAGTATTTT
CASSPHGGLVFTDTQYF
>TRBV6-1|TRBJ2-7|NA|TRBD1
TGTGCCAGCAGTAAGGACAGGGCCTCCTACGAGCAGTACTTC
CASSKDRASYEQYF
>TRBV30|TRBJ1-2|NA|TRBD1
TGTGCCTGGAGAGACAGGGGGAACTATGGCTACACCTTC
CAWRDRGNYGYTF
>TRBV28|TRBJ2-7|NA|TRBD1
TGTGCCAGCATGGGAGACAGGGTCGGCTACGAGCAGTACTTC
CASMGDRVGYEQYF
>TRBV6-5|TRBJ2-7|NA|TRBD2
TGTGCCAGCAGTAAACGGACTAGCGGGTACTACGAGCAGTACTTC
CASSKRTSGYYEQYF
>TRBV13|TRBJ2-5|once|TRBD2
TGTGCCAGCAGCTCAACCAGGGAGGGGGAGACCCAGTACTTC
CASSSTREGETQYF
>TRBV19|TRBJ1-5|NA|NA
TGTGCCAGTAGACAGGGTATGAGCCAGCCCCAGCATTTT
CASRQGMSQPQHF